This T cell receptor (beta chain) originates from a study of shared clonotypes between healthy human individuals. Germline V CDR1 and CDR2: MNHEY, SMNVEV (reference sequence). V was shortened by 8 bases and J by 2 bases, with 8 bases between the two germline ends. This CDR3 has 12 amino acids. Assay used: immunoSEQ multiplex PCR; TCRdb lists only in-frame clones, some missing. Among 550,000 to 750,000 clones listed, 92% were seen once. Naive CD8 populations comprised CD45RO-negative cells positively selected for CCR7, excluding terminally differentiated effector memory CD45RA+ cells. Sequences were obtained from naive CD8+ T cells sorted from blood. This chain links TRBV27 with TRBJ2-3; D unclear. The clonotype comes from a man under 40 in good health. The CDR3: CASGYYTDTQYF. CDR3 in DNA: TGTGCCAGCGGGTACTACACAGATACGCAGTATTTT.